These 14 T cell receptor beta chains share one sample of origin, sequenced in a study of T cell changes during pregnancy in multiple sclerosis. Assay: immunoSEQ multiplex PCR; the TCRdb copy retains only in-frame clones and omits some. This table has tens of thousands of clones, around 91% appearing once. Specimen: peripheral blood, collected after pregnancy. All receptors derive from a female donor in good health, enrolled as a control in a pregnancy study.

This clone was seen only a few times. The chain joins TRBV5-8 to TRBJ2-1; D is unclear. The CDR3 has 11 amino acids. The V end lost 6 bases, the J end lost 9 bases, and 10 bases lay between the germline ends. Germline V gene lookup returns CDR1 SGHTS and CDR2 YDEGEE. The CDR3 here is CASMQVSEQFF. The CDR3 bases are TGTGCCAGCATGCAAGTCAGTGAGCAGTTCTTC.

This clone came up once. The chain employs TRBV5-6 and TRBJ2-1; TRBD1 matches at 8 bases. The germline V gene has CDR1 SGHDT and CDR2 YYEEEE. The CDR3 is 15 residues long. V was clipped by 4 bases and J by 6 bases; unmatched bases: 9. For the CDR3, the DNA is TGTGCCAGCAGCCAGAGGGACAGGTCGCGCAATGAGCAGTTCTTC. It specifies CASSQRDRSRNEQFF.

This chain uses TRBV4-3 with TRBJ1-1; tentative D call: TRBD1 (5 bases). Per the germline V gene, CDR1 is LGHNA and CDR2 is YSLEER. This CDR3 contains 13 residues. Between the trimmed V and J ends, which lost 4 bases and 7 bases, there was a span of 13 bases. This CDR3 is CASSPPGWGEAFF. As DNA, the CDR3 is TGCGCCAGCAGCCCGCCAGGGTGGGGTGAAGCTTTCTTT.

J is TRBJ1-1 and V is TRBV6-6; 8 nucleotides align to TRBD1. This CDR3 is built from 14 residues. CDR1 and CDR2 from the germline V gene are MNHNY and SVGAGI (reference sequence). The V segment lost 8 bases and the J segment 8 bases; nucleotides outside the gene matches: 13. The CDR3 nucleotides are TGTGCCAGCCGTCTAGAATCAGGGGGCGCGGAAGCTTTCTTT. Translated, it gives CASRLESGGAEAFF.

The CDR3 loop reads CASIAPGGANYGYTF. Written as DNA, the CDR3 is TGTGCCAGCATCGCCCCAGGGGGCGCTAACTATGGCTACACCTTC. The gene calls are TRBV7-9 and TRBJ1-2; TRBD1 matches at 8 bases. Trimming at V came to 7 bases and at J to 0 bases, leaving 7 bases not matched to a gene. Germline values: CDR1 SEHNR, CDR2 FQNEAQ (reference sequence). CDR3 length: 15 residues.

The chain has TRBV6-1 and TRBJ2-5; D possibly corresponds to TRBD1 (6 bases). Deletions cut 6 bases from V and 5 bases from J, with 13 bases between. This CDR3 region has 13 residues. The germline V gene encodes CDR1 MNHNS and CDR2 SASEGT. CDR3 coding DNA: TGTGCCAGCAGAAGGGACATCGGGGAGACCCAGTACTTC. This codes for CASRRDIGETQYF.

The chain carries TRBV11-1 and TRBJ2-3; 8 bases are shared with TRBD2. The junction had 11 bases not matched to a gene; V was cut back by 0 bases and J by 6 bases. CDR1 SGHAT and CDR2 FQDESV come from the germline V gene (reference sequence). The CDR3 runs 17 residues. CDR3 region: CASSLARTLAGRDTQYF. For the CDR3, the DNA is TGTGCCAGCAGCTTAGCCCGGACCTTAGCGGGGCGGGATACGCAGTATTTT.

J is TRBJ2-1 and V is TRBV11-3; D gene unclear. This CDR3 region has 14 residues. Germline loops: CDR1 SGHNT, CDR2 YENEEA. The V end lost 1 base, the J end lost 8 bases, and 12 bases lay between the germline ends. CDR3 nucleotides: TGTGCCAGCAGCTTAGTTACTCGGGTAGATGAGCAGTTCTTC. It specifies CASSLVTRVDEQFF.

Concerning this clone itself: This sample also contains other DNA sequences that code for the same CDR3. The CDR3 sequence: CASSYLQNSPLHF. The CDR3 nucleotides are TGTGCCAGCAGTTACCTCCAGAATTCACCCCTCCACTTT. This chain joins TRBV6-5 and TRBJ1-6; D is ambiguous. Trimming removed 2 bases from V and 7 bases from J, with 6 bases in between. Germline V gene lookup returns CDR1 MNHEY and CDR2 SVGAGI. The CDR3 has 13 amino acids.

V is TRBV5-1 and J is TRBJ1-2; D possibly corresponds to TRBD1 (6 bases). The CDR3 covers 13 residues. V was cut by 2 bases and J by 8 bases, with 13 bases left in between. CDR1 SGHRS and CDR2 YFSETQ come from the germline V gene. The CDR3 nucleotides are TGCGCCAGCAGCTTAACAGGGAGTAACGGCTACACCTTC. Encoded protein: CASSLTGSNGYTF. Complete variable domain (other parts from reference TRBV5-1 and TRBJ1-2): KAGVTQTPRYLIKTRGQQVTLSCSPISGHRSVSWYQQTPGQGLQFLFEYFSETQRNKGNFPGRFSGRQFSNSRSEMNVSTLELGDSALYLCASSLTGSNGYTFGSGTRLTVV.

The gene calls are TRBV19 and TRBJ1-5, with 7 bases lining up with TRBD1. Germline V gives CDR1 LNHDA, CDR2 SQIVND (reference sequence). The CDR3 covers 15 residues. J gave up 2 bases and V 8 bases, and 9 bases lay outside the gene matches. CDR3 sequence reads: CASCPQGEGNQPQHF. CDR3 DNA sequence: TGTGCCAGTTGCCCCCAGGGGGAAGGCAATCAGCCCCAGCATTTT.

The chain uses TRBV6-1 and TRBJ1-1; D is uncertain. V lost 8 bases and J lost 2, with 6 bases in between. The germline CDR1 and CDR2 sequences are MNHNS and SASEGT. This CDR3 is 11 amino acids long. CDR3 DNA: TGTGCCAGCGACTCAAACACTGAAGCTTTCTTT. Translated, it gives CASDSNTEAFF.

The chain uses TRBV5-1 and TRBJ1-5; D call uncertain. The CDR3 is made up of 14 amino acids. Germline values: CDR1 SGHRS, CDR2 YFSETQ. Trimming took off 0 bases at V and 8 bases at J, with 12 bases between the two ends. CDR3 loop: CASSLDSVREPQHF. The DNA for the CDR3 is TGCGCCAGCAGCTTGGACTCCGTTCGGGAGCCCCAGCATTTT.

The J gene is TRBJ1-3, the V gene TRBV7-2; no definite D call. CDR3 length equals 16 residues. Deletions cut 5 bases from V and 0 bases from J, with 14 bases between. Germline V gene data show CDR1 as SGHTA and CDR2 as FQGNSA. The CDR3 coding sequence is TGTGCCAGCAGCCCCTGGGCAGGAATCTCTGGAAACACCATATATTTT. As protein: CASSPWAGISGNTIYF.